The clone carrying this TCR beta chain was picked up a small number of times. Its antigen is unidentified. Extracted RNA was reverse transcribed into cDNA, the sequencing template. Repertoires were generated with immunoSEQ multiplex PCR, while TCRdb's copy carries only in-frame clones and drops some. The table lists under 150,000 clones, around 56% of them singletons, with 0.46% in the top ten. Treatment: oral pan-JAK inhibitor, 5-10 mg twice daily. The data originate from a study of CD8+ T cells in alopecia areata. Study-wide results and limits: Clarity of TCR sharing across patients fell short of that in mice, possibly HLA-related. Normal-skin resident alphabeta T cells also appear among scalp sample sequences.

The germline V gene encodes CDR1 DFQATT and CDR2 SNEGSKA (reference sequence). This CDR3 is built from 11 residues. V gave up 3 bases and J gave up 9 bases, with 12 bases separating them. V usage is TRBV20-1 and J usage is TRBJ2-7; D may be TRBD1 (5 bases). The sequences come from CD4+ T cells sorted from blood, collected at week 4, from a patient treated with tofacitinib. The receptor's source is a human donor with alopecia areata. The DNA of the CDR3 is TGCAGTGCTAGCAGGGCCCTGGGGCAGTACTTC. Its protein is CSASRALGQYF.